This T cell receptor beta chain was sequenced in a study of cytomegalovirus exposure and HLA in healthy donors. Study background: Genotyping of roughly 400 donors showed that about 83% belonged to the Caucasian-associated ancestry cluster.

Study observations and caveats: Earlier results showed most TCR beta V segments being productive about 87% or about 30% of the time.

Both 60 Vbeta primers and 13 Jbeta primers went into the PCR. Clones were sequenced by immunoSEQ multiplex PCR, and TCRdb holds only the in-frame ones, with some missing. In the table there are around 100,000 clones, approximately 76% of which are singletons. Turning to this clone: Its antigen is still unknown.

The CDR3 runs to 16 residues. The J gene is TRBJ1-1, the V gene TRBV12-2; the table's D call, TRBD1, has no DNA check behind it. TRBV12-2 is a listed pseudogene. This clonotype was sampled from a woman aged 60-70 years in good health and CMV-seropositive. The sequenced sample was PBMCs. The CDR3 sequence: CASRLKTAPSNTEAFF. The DNA for the CDR3 is TGTGCAAGTCGCTTAAAGACAGCACCATCGAACACTGAAGCTTTCTTT.